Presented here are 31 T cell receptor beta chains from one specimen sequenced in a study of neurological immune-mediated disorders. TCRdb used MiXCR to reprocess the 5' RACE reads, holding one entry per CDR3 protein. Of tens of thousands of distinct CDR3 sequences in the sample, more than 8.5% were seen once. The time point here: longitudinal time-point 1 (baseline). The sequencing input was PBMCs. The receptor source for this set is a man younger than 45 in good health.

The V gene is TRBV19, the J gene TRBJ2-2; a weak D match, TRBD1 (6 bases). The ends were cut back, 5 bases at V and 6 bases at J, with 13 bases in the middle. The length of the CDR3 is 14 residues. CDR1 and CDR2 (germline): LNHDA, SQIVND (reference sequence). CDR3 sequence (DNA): TGTGCCAGTAGTGCCTTGGGGGCGTCCGGGGAGCTGTTTTTT. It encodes CASSALGASGELFF.

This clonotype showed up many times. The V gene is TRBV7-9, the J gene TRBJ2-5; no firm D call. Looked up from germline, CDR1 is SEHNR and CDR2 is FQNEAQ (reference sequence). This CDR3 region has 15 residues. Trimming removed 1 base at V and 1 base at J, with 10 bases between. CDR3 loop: CASSLEWAIQETQYF. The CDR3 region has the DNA TGTGCCAGCAGCTTAGAGTGGGCCATCCAAGAGACCCAGTACTTC.

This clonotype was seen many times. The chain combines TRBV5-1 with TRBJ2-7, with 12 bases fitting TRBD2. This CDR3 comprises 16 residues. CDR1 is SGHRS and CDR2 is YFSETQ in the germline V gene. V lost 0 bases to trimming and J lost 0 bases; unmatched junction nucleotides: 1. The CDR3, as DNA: TGCGCCAGCAGCTTGGCGACTAGCGGGAGCTCCTACGAGCAGTACTTC. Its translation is CASSLATSGSSYEQYF.

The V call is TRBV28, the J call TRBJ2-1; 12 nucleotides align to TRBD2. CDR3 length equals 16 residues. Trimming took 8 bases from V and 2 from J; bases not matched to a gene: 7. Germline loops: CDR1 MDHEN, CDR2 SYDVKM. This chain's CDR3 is CASVELAGGPYNEQFF. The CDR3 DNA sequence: TGTGCCAGCGTCGAGCTAGCGGGAGGGCCCTACAATGAGCAGTTCTTC.

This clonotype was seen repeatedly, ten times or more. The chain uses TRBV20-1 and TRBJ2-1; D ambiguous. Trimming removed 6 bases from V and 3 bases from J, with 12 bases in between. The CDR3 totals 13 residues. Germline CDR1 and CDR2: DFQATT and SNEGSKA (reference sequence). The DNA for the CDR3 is TGCAGTGCCGACTTATTAATCTACAATGAGCAGTTCTTC. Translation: CSADLLIYNEQFF.

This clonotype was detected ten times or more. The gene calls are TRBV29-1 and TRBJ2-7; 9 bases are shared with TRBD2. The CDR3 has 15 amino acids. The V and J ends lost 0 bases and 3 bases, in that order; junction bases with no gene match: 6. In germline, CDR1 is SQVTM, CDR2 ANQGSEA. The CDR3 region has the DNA TGCAGCGTTGAAGATACGGCGGGGGGGAACTACGAGCAGTACTTC. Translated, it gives CSVEDTAGGNYEQYF.

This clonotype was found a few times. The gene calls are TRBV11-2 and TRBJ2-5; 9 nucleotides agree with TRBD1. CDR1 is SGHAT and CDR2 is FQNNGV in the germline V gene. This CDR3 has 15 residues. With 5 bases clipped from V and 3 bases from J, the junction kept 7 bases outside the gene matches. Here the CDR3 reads CASSNPGQGKETQYF. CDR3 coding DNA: TGTGCCAGCAGCAACCCGGGACAGGGCAAAGAGACCCAGTACTTC.

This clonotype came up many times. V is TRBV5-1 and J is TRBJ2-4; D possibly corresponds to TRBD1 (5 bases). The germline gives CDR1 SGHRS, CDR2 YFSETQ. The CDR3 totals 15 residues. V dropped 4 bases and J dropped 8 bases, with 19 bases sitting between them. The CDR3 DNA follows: TGCGCCAGCAGCGTTGGGTATAGCACAGGCGACATTCAGTACTTC. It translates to CASSVGYSTGDIQYF.

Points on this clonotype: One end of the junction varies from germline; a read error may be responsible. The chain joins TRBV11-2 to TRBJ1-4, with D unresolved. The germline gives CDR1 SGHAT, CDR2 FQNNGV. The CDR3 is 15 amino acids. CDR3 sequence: CARSLESGQNEKLFF. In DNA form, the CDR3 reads TGTGCCAGAAGCTTAGAGAGTGGCCAGAATGAAAAACTGTTTTTT.

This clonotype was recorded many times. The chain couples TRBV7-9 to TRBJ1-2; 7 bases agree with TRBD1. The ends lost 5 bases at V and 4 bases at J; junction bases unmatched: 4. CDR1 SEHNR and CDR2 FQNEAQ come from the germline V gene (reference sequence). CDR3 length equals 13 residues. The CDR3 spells CASSPRDSYGYTF. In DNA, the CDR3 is TGTGCCAGCAGCCCCCGGGACAGCTATGGCTACACCTTC.

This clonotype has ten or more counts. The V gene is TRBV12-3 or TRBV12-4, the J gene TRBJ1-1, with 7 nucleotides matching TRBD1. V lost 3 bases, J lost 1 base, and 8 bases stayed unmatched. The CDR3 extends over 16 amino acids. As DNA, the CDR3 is TGTGCCAGCAGTTTGCAGGGGGTGATATCGAACACTGAAGCTTTCTTT. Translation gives CASSLQGVISNTEAFF.

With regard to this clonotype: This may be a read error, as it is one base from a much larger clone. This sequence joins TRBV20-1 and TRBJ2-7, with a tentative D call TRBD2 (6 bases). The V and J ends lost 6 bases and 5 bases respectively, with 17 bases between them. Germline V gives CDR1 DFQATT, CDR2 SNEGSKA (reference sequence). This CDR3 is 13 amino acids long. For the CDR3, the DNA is TGCAGTGCCAGCACGGGACTGGGGGACGAGCAGTACTTC. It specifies CSASTGLGDEQYF.

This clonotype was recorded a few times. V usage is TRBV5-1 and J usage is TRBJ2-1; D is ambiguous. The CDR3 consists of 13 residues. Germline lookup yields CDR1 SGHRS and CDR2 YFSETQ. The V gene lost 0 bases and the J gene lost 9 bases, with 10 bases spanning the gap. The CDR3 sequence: CASSLAVSGEQFF. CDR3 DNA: TGCGCCAGCAGCTTGGCAGTGTCGGGTGAGCAGTTCTTC.

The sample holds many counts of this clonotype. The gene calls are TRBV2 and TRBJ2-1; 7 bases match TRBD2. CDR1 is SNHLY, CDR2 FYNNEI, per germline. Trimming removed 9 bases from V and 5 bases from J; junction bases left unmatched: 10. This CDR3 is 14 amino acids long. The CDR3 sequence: CARTRDYNNNEQFF. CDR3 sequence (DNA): TGTGCCAGAACCCGGGACTATAACAACAATGAGCAGTTCTTC. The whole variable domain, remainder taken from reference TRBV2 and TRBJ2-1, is EPEVTQTPSHQVTQMGQEVILRCVPISNHLYFYWYRQILGQKVEFLVSFYNNEISEKSEIFDDQFSVERPDGSNFTLKIRSTKLEDSAMYFCARTRDYNNNEQFFGPGTRLTVL.

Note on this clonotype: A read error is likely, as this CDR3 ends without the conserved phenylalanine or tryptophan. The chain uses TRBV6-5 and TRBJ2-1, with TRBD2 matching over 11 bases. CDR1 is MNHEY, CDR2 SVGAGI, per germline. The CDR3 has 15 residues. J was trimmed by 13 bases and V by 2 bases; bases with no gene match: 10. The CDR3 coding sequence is TGTGCCAGCAGTTACGGGACTAGCGGAAGTGTTGACCAGTTCATC. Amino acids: CASSYGTSGSVDQFI.

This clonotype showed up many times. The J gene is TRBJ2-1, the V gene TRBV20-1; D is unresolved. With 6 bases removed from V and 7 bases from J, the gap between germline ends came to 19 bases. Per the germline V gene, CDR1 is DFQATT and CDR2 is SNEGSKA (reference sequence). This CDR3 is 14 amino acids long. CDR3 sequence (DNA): TGCAGTGCATCCCCGGGTACTGATCGGAATGAGCAGTTCTTC. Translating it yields CSASPGTDRNEQFF.

CDR3 sequence reads: CASSPGGTRQPQHF. CDR3 nucleotides: TGTGCCAGCAGTCCAGGGGGGACCCGACAGCCCCAGCATTTT. The chain combines TRBV28 with TRBJ1-5; 7 positions agree with TRBD1. CDR1 and CDR2 from the germline V gene are MDHEN and SYDVKM. The CDR3 is 14 amino acids. Trimming cost V 5 bases and J 7 bases; bases outside gene matches: 8.

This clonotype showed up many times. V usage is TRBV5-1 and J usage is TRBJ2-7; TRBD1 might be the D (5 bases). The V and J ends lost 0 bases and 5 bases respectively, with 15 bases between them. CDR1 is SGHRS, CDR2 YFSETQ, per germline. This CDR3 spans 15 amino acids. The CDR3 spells CASSLEAGIVNEQYF. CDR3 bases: TGCGCCAGCAGCTTGGAGGCAGGGATTGTCAACGAGCAGTACTTC.

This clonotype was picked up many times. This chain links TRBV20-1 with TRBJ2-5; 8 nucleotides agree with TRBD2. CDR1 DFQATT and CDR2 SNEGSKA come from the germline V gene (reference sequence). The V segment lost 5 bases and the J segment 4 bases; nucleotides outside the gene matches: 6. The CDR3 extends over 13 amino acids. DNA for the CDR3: TGCAGTGCTCCCGGGAGGGCGGGAGAGACCCAGTACTTC. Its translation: CSAPGRAGETQYF.

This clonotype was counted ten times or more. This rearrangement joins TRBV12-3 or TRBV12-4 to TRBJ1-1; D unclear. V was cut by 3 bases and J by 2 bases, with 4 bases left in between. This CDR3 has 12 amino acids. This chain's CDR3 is CASSFQNTEAFF. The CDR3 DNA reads TGTGCCAGCAGTTTTCAAAACACTGAAGCTTTCTTT.

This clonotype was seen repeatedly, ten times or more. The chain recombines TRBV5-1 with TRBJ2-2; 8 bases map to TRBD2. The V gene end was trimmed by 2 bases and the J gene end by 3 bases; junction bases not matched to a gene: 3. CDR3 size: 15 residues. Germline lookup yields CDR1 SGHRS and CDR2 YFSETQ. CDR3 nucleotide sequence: TGCGCCAGCAGCTTTAGCGGGAAAGACACCGGGGAGCTGTTTTTT. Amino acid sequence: CASSFSGKDTGELFF.

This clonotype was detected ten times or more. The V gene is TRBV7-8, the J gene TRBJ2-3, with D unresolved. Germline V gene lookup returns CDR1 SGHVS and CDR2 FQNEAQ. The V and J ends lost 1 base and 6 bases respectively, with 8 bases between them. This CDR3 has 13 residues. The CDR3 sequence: CASSLGPWDTQYF. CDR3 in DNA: TGTGCCAGCAGCTTAGGCCCCTGGGATACGCAGTATTTT.

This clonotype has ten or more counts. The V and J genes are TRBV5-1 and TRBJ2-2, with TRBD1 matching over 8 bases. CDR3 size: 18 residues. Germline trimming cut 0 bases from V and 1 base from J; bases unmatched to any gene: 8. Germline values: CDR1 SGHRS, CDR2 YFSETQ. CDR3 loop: CASSLAYGGTGNTGELFF. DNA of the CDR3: TGCGCCAGCAGCTTGGCATATGGCGGGACAGGGAACACCGGGGAGCTGTTTTTT.

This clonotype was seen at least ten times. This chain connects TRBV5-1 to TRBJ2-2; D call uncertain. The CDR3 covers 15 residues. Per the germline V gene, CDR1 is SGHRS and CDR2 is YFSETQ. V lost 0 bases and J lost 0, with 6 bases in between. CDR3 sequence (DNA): TGCGCCAGCAGCTTGGTCGTCACGAACACCGGGGAGCTGTTTTTT. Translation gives CASSLVVTNTGELFF.

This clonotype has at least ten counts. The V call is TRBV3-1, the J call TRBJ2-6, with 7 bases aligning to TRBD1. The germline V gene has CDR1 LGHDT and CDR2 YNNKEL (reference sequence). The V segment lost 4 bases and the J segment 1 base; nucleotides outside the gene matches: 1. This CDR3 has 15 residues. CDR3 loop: CASSRQGSGANVLTF. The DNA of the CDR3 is TGTGCCAGCAGCCGACAGGGATCTGGGGCCAACGTCCTGACTTTC. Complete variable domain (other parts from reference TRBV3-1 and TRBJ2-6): DTAVSQTPKYLVTQMGNDKSIKCEQNLGHDTMYWYKQDSKKFLKIMFSYNNKELIINETVPNRFSPKSPDKAHLNLHINSLELGDSAVYFCASSRQGSGANVLTFGAGSRLTVL.

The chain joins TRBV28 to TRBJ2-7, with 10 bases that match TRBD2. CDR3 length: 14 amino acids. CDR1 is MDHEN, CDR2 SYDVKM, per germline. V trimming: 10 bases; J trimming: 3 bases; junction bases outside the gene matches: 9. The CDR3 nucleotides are TGTGCCAACAGCCCTGGGACTAGCGTCTACGAGCAGTACTTC. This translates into CANSPGTSVYEQYF.

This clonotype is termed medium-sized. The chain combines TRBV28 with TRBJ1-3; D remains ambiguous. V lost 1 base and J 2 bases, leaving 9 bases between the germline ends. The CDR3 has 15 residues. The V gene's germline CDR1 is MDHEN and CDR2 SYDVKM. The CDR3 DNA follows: TGTGCCAGCAGTTTATTAGGACTTGCTGGAAACACCATATATTTT. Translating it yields CASSLLGLAGNTIYF.

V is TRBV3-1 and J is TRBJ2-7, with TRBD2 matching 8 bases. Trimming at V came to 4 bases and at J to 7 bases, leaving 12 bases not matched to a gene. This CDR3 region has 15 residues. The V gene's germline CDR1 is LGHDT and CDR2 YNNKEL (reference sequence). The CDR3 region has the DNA TGTGCCAGCAGCCCGCGGCCAGCGGGAGTTTCGGAGCAGTACTTC. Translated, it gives CASSPRPAGVSEQYF.

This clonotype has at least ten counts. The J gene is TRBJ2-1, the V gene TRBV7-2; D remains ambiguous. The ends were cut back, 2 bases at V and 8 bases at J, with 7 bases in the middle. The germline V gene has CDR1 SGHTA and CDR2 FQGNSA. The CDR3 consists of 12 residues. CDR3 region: CASSLLAHEQFF. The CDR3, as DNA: TGTGCCAGCAGCTTACTGGCCCATGAGCAGTTCTTC.

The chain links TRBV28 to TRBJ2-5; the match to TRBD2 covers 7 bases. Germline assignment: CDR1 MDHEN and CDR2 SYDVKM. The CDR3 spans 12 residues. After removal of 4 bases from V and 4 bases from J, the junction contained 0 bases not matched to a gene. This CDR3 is CASSSGGETQYF. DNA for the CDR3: TGTGCCAGCAGTTCGGGGGGAGAGACCCAGTACTTC.

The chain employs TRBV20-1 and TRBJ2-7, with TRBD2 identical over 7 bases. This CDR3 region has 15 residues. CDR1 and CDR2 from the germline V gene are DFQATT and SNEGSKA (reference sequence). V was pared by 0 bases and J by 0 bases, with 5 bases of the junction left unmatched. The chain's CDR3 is CSARDVAGHSYEQYF. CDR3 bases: TGCAGTGCTAGAGATGTAGCGGGCCACTCCTACGAGCAGTACTTC.